These 27 T cell receptor beta chains came from one sample sequenced in a study of cytomegalovirus exposure and HLA in healthy donors. PCR was performed using 60 Vbeta and 13 Jbeta primers. Sequenced by immunoSEQ multiplex PCR; TCRdb stores in-frame clones only, minus some. The sample yields a few hundred thousand clones, more than 60% seen once. Input material: PBMCs. All receptors derive from a woman aged 55-75 years in good health and CMV-seropositive.

The chain is built from TRBV7-9 and TRBJ1-5; TRBD1 agrees at 10 bases. Germline values: CDR1 SEHNR, CDR2 FQNEAQ (reference sequence). CDR3 size: 17 residues. Losses at the gene ends were 5 bases for V and 2 bases for J; bases not matched to a gene: 9. CDR3 in amino acids: CASSANTGTGGNQPQHF. Written as DNA, the CDR3 is TGTGCCAGCAGCGCGAATACCGGGACAGGGGGCAATCAGCCCCAGCATTTT.

The chain joins TRBV6-1 to TRBJ1-2; 8 bases agree with TRBD1. This CDR3 has 15 amino acids. Germline CDR1 reads MNHNS; CDR2 reads SASEGT. J was trimmed by 6 bases and V by 7 bases; bases with no gene match: 13. Here the CDR3 reads CASIDGQGVYDGYTF. DNA for the CDR3: TGTGCCAGCATTGATGGACAGGGAGTTTACGATGGCTACACCTTC.

V gene TRBV27 combines with J gene TRBJ2-2; tentative D call: TRBD1 (5 bases). The CDR3 runs to 17 residues. Germline CDR1 and CDR2: MNHEY and SMNVEV (reference sequence). Between the trimmed V and J ends, which lost 3 bases and 0 bases, there was a span of 14 bases. CDR3 nucleotides: TGTGCCAGCAGTTTGGAAGGATGGGGCGCGAACACCGGGGAGCTGTTTTTT. Its translation is CASSLEGWGANTGELFF.

This chain uses TRBV7-9 with TRBJ2-5; D is unclear. Trimming pared 1 base from V and 5 bases from J, leaving 11 bases between. The CDR3 runs to 14 residues. Germline V CDR1 and CDR2: SEHNR, FQNEAQ (reference sequence). The CDR3 protein is CASSLDLGGETQYF. The CDR3, as DNA: TGTGCCAGCAGCTTAGACCTCGGTGGTGAGACCCAGTACTTC.

The chain carries TRBV7-2 and TRBJ1-2, with 9 bases fitting TRBD1. The J segment lost 4 bases and the V segment lost 5 bases, leaving 8 bases of the junction unmatched. The CDR3 has 15 amino acids. CDR1 is SGHTA and CDR2 is FQGNSA in the germline V gene. CDR3 sequence: CASSDTGTGIYGYTF. The DNA for the CDR3 is TGTGCCAGCAGCGATACCGGGACAGGGATCTATGGCTACACCTTC. Together with reference TRBV7-2 and TRBJ1-2, the CDR3 gives the full variable domain: GAGVSQSPSNKVTEKGKDVELRCDPISGHTALYWYRQSLGQGLEFLIYFQGNSAPDKSGLPSDRFSAERTGGSVSTLTIQRTQQEDSAVYLCASSDTGTGIYGYTFGSGTRLTVV.

The chain has TRBV7-9 and TRBJ1-3; no clear D gene. This CDR3 region has 16 residues. Germline V gene lookup returns CDR1 SEHNR and CDR2 FQNEAQ (reference sequence). The V gene lost 2 bases and the J gene lost 3 bases, with 14 bases spanning the gap. The CDR3, as DNA: TGTGCCAGCAGCTTATTCCGCGAGCTAATTGGAAACACCATATATTTT. This translates into CASSLFRELIGNTIYF. The entire variable domain, with the rest obtained from reference TRBV7-9 and TRBJ1-3, is as follows: DTGVSQNPRHKITKRGQNVTFRCDPISEHNRLYWYRQTLGQGPEFLTYFQNEAQLEKSRLLSDRFSAERPKGSFSTLEIQRTEQGDSAMYLCASSLFRELIGNTIYFGEGSWLTVV.

The gene calls are TRBV7-8 and TRBJ2-7; 11 bases line up with TRBD2. The germline V gene encodes CDR1 SGHVS and CDR2 FQNEAQ. CDR3 length equals 15 residues. The trim removed 6 bases at V and 1 base at J, leaving 5 bases unmatched. The CDR3 reads CASSYASGRSYEQYF. The DNA for the CDR3 is TGTGCCAGCAGTTACGCTAGCGGGAGGTCCTACGAGCAGTACTTC.

V usage is TRBV6-5 and J usage is TRBJ2-7, with TRBD2 identical over 10 bases. With V trimmed by 0 bases and J by 3 bases, 5 bases remained unmatched. Germline V CDR1 and CDR2: MNHEY, SVGAGI. This CDR3 spans 16 amino acids. The chain's CDR3 is CASSYSKLAGNYEQYF. CDR3 sequence (DNA): TGTGCCAGCAGTTACTCGAAACTAGCGGGGAACTACGAGCAGTACTTC.

The chain uses TRBV10-3 and TRBJ1-5, with D unclear. The length of the CDR3 is 14 residues. Trimming removed 0 bases at V and 5 bases at J, with 8 bases between. Germline V gene data show CDR1 as ENHRY and CDR2 as SYGVKD. CDR3 amino acids: CAISESETYQPQHF. CDR3 coding DNA: TGTGCCATCAGTGAGTCGGAGACTTATCAGCCCCAGCATTTT.

The gene calls are TRBV28 and TRBJ2-1; 8 nucleotides match TRBD2. There are 15 residues in the CDR3. Germline trimming cut 2 bases from V and 4 bases from J; bases unmatched to any gene: 4. Germline V gene sequence: CDR1 MDHEN, CDR2 SYDVKM. In DNA, the CDR3 is TGTGCCAGCAGTTTAATGCGGGGGGAATACAATGAGCAGTTCTTC. Amino acids: CASSLMRGEYNEQFF. The full variable domain, completed using reference TRBV28 and TRBJ2-1, is DVKVTQSSRYLVKRTGEKVFLECVQDMDHENMFWYRQDPGLGLRLIYFSYDVKMKEKGDIPEGYSVSREKKERFSLILESASTNQTSMYLCASSLMRGEYNEQFFGPGTRLTVL.

The V and J genes are TRBV2 and TRBJ2-7; perhaps TRBD2 as D (6 bases). V was cut by 4 bases and J by 4 bases, with 20 bases left in between. CDR3 length: 16 amino acids. Per germline, CDR1 SNHLY and CDR2 FYNNEI. The CDR3 protein is CASSARRIAERYEQYF. The CDR3 DNA reads TGTGCCAGCAGTGCGAGGCGCATAGCGGAGCGGTACGAGCAGTACTTC.

This sequence joins TRBV14 and TRBJ2-1; 10 bases are a match to TRBD2. From germline, CDR1 is SGHDN and CDR2 FVKESK. V lost 4 bases to trimming and J lost 4 bases; unmatched junction nucleotides: 4. This CDR3 is built from 15 residues. The CDR3 is CASSPGLAVYNEQFF. The CDR3 region has the DNA TGTGCCAGCAGCCCCGGACTAGCGGTATACAATGAGCAGTTCTTC.

The chain carries TRBV28 and TRBJ1-2; no clear D gene. CDR3 length equals 10 residues. Between the trimmed V and J ends, which lost 7 bases and 6 bases, there was a span of 6 bases. Germline CDR1 is MDHEN and CDR2 is SYDVKM. CDR3 nucleotides: TGTGCCAGCATGGGAGATGGCTACACCTTC. This sequence encodes CASMGDGYTF.

This clone has only a few counts. The genes are TRBV27 and TRBJ1-5; TRBD1 aligns across 8 bases. Per germline, CDR1 MNHEY and CDR2 SMNVEV (reference sequence). V trimming: 2 bases; J trimming: 3 bases; junction bases outside the gene matches: 6. The CDR3 sequence is 16 residues long. The CDR3: CASSLGTGGFNQPQHF. The CDR3 nucleotides are TGTGCCAGCAGTTTAGGAACAGGGGGTTTCAATCAGCCCCAGCATTTT.

The rearrangement uses TRBV5-1 and TRBJ2-1, with a tentative D call TRBD1 (6 bases). The CDR3 spans 14 residues. Deletions cut 1 base from V and 8 bases from J, with 13 bases between. The germline V gene encodes CDR1 SGHRS and CDR2 YFSETQ. The CDR3 loop reads CASSLRGSMYEQFF. The CDR3 nucleotides are TGCGCCAGCAGCTTGAGGGGGAGTATGTATGAGCAGTTCTTC.

The chain carries TRBV6-1 and TRBJ2-3; 7 bases fit TRBD2. Germline loops: CDR1 MNHNS, CDR2 SASEGT. The CDR3 runs 13 residues. The ends lost 8 bases at V and 2 bases at J; junction bases unmatched: 4. Here the CDR3 reads CASGTTFTDTQYF. DNA for the CDR3: TGTGCCAGCGGGACTACCTTCACAGATACGCAGTATTTT.

This clone has just a few counts. The chain is built from TRBV7-9 and TRBJ2-2; D uncertain. The CDR3 spans 15 residues. From germline, CDR1 is SEHNR and CDR2 FQNEAQ (reference sequence). Trimming removed 5 bases at V and 5 bases at J, with 15 bases between. The CDR3 spells CASSLPNVETGELFF. CDR3 bases: TGTGCCAGCAGCCTCCCCAATGTAGAAACCGGGGAGCTGTTTTTT.

This clone was picked up a small number of times. The V gene is TRBV5-1, the J gene TRBJ2-3, with D possibly TRBD2 on 5 matching bases. Trimming shortened V by 2 bases and J by 5 bases, and 6 bases separated the two germline ends. Per the germline V gene, CDR1 is SGHRS and CDR2 is YFSETQ. This CDR3 is built from 12 residues. The CDR3 region is CASSFEGDTQYF. The CDR3 nucleotides read TGCGCCAGCAGCTTCGAGGGAGATACGCAGTATTTT.

The rearrangement uses TRBV2 and TRBJ1-2; 7 bases agree with TRBD1. The germline CDR1 and CDR2 sequences are SNHLY and FYNNEI. Unmatched junction bases numbered 6, after V lost 2 bases and J lost 6 bases. The CDR3 is 14 amino acids. CDR3 region: CASSERGRSDGYTF. The CDR3 DNA sequence: TGTGCCAGCAGTGAAAGGGGGCGTTCGGATGGCTACACCTTC.

This sequence joins TRBV6-5 and TRBJ1-1, with D uncertain. The CDR3 contains 14 residues. Per germline, CDR1 MNHEY and CDR2 SVGAGI. Trimming took 8 bases from V and 1 from J, leaving 14 bases between them. DNA for the CDR3: TGTGCCAGCCTCCTCCTGGGGAGGAACACTGAAGCTTTCTTT. This translates into CASLLLGRNTEAFF.

V gene TRBV10-1 combines with J gene TRBJ1-1; the D gene is possibly TRBD1 (6 bases). This CDR3 contains 17 residues. Per the germline V gene, CDR1 is WNHNN and CDR2 is SYGVQD (reference sequence). With 0 bases removed from V and 4 bases from J, the gap between germline ends came to 18 bases. The CDR3 reads CASSESSRGARGTEAFF. The CDR3 DNA follows: TGCGCCAGCAGTGAGTCGAGCCGGGGGGCGAGAGGCACTGAAGCTTTCTTT.

The CDR3 is CASSVGVSPLHF. The CDR3 nucleotides are TGTGCCAGCAGCGTCGGGGTGTCACCCCTCCACTTT. This chain uses TRBV9 with TRBJ1-6; D gene ambiguous. Trimming took off 2 bases at V and 10 bases at J, with 7 bases between the two ends. Germline CDR1 reads SGDLS; CDR2 reads YYNGEE. This CDR3 is built from 12 residues.

This clone has only one observation. V and J are TRBV20-1 and TRBJ2-1, with D maybe TRBD1 (6 bases). The germline CDR1 and CDR2 sequences are DFQATT and SNEGSKA (reference sequence). The CDR3 runs 11 residues. The V end was cut by 5 bases, the J end by 8 bases, with 10 bases between. CDR3 sequence: CSAWGPDEQFF. The DNA of the CDR3 is TGCAGTGCTTGGGGGCCGGATGAGCAGTTCTTC.

As concerns this clone: The junction and the germline gene differ at one end; a read error may be behind it. The V and J genes are TRBV7-9 and TRBJ2-7; possible D gene TRBD1, 5 bases. The CDR3 is made up of 12 amino acids. The germline CDR1 and CDR2 sequences are SEHNR and FQNEAQ (reference sequence). The CDR3 region has the DNA TGTTCCAGCAGTGAGCAGGGAAACGAGCAGTACTTC. Translating it yields CSSSEQGNEQYF.

The chain couples TRBV11-2 to TRBJ2-5; 10 nucleotides agree with TRBD2. V lost 0 bases, J lost 5 bases, and 9 bases stayed unmatched. The CDR3 has 17 residues. The germline V gene encodes CDR1 SGHAT and CDR2 FQNNGV. In nucleotides, the CDR3 is TGTGCCAGCAGCTTAGATTGGGCAGCGGGAGGGGGTGAGACCCAGTACTTC. Translation: CASSLDWAAGGGETQYF. The entire variable domain, with the rest obtained from reference TRBV11-2 and TRBJ2-5, is as follows: EAGVAQSPRYKIIEKRQSVAFWCNPISGHATLYWYQQILGQGPKLLIQFQNNGVVDDSQLPKDRFSAERLKGVDSTLKIQPAKLEDSAVYLCASSLDWAAGGGETQYFGPGTRLLVL.

Concerning this clone itself: An end of the junction differs from the germline gene, which may be a read error. The CDR3 loop reads CSSKGAGGNTIYF. CDR3 nucleotide sequence: TGTTCCAGCAAGGGGGCGGGCGGAAACACCATATATTTT. The gene calls are TRBV7-9 and TRBJ1-3, with 7 nucleotides matching TRBD1. The germline V gene has CDR1 SEHNR and CDR2 FQNEAQ (reference sequence). The CDR3 spans 13 residues.

The chain uses TRBV5-1 and TRBJ2-7; TRBD2 might be the D (5 bases). The length of the CDR3 is 15 residues. Trimming removed 4 bases from V and 2 bases from J, with 16 bases in between. Looked up from germline, CDR1 is SGHRS and CDR2 is YFSETQ. The CDR3 here is CASSRDGGSTYEQYF. The CDR3 DNA is TGCGCCAGCAGCCGCGACGGAGGATCAACCTACGAGCAGTACTTC.